A selection of T cell receptor beta chains follows, all from one sample in a study of T cell responses to AZD1222 COVID-19 vaccine. The protocol was immunoSEQ multiplex PCR, while the TCRdb copy is restricted to in-frame clones and leaves out a portion. Here the sample spans 140,000 to 150,000 clones, around 87% being singletons. The sequencing here drew on peripheral blood, taken on day 0 of AZD1222 vaccination. These receptors were collected from an adult in good health. Both conserved end residues are part of each CDR3. D genes are given only for firm matches. For some rows the clone size is stated as once, few or many, or as a class when expanded; others skip it.

V: TRBV5-1
size: once
J: TRBJ1-2
D: TRBD1
CDR3: CASSLGQGKGYGYTF
DNA: TGCGCCAGCAGCTTGGGACAGGGTAAAGGCTATGGCTACACCTTC

V: TRBV7-6
size: once
J: TRBJ1-4
D: NA
CDR3: CASSPDTGESEKLFF
DNA: TGTGCCAGCAGCCCCGACACCGGGGAATCGGAAAAACTGTTTTTT

V: TRBV18
size: NA
J: TRBJ2-7
D: TRBD2
CDR3: CASSPRASGSYEQYF
DNA: TGTGCCAGCTCACCCCGGGCTAGCGGTTCCTACGAGCAGTACTTC

V: TRBV5-6
size: few
J: TRBJ2-2
D: NA
CDR3: CASSYGEAGELFF
DNA: TGTGCCAGCAGCTACGGGGAGGCCGGGGAGCTGTTTTTT

V: TRBV5-1
size: NA
J: TRBJ1-5
D: NA
CDR3: CASSPLRTPEPQHF
DNA: TGCGCCAGCAGCCCCCTTCGGACCCCCGAGCCCCAGCATTTT

V: TRBV11-2
size: NA
J: TRBJ2-3
D: TRBD2
CDR3: CASSLRGITSTDTQYF
DNA: TGTGCCAGCAGCCTGCGGGGGATAACTAGCACAGATACGCAGTATTTT

V: TRBV5-4
size: NA
J: TRBJ2-7
D: NA
CDR3: CASSLGPMVGDLYEQYF
DNA: TGTGCCAGCAGCTTGGGTCCTATGGTGGGGGACCTCTACGAGCAGTACTTC

V: TRBV5-1
size: NA
J: TRBJ2-2
D: NA
CDR3: CASSFLQGKGDGELFF
DNA: TGCGCCAGCAGCTTCCTACAGGGAAAGGGAGACGGGGAGCTGTTTTTT

V: TRBV5-1
size: NA
J: TRBJ2-2
D: NA
CDR3: CASTPGLNTGELFF
DNA: TGCGCCAGCACCCCGGGACTGAACACCGGGGAGCTGTTTTTT

V: TRBV5-8
size: NA
J: TRBJ2-1
D: TRBD1
CDR3: CASRTTGGPNEQFF
DNA: TGTGCCAGCAGAACGACAGGGGGCCCGAATGAGCAGTTCTTC

V: TRBV29-1
size: NA
J: TRBJ1-3
D: NA
CDR3: CSVVGLLSGNTIYF
DNA: TGCAGCGTTGTGGGGCTTCTCTCTGGAAACACCATATATTTT

V: TRBV4-1
size: once
J: TRBJ2-2
D: TRBD2
CDR3: CASSQVLPSGGPPGTGELFF
DNA: TGCGCCAGCAGCCAAGTCTTGCCTAGCGGGGGGCCTCCGGGAACCGGGGAGCTGTTTTTT

V: TRBV25-1
size: few
J: TRBJ2-7
D: NA
CDR3: CASSESRLAYEQYF
DNA: TGTGCCAGCAGTGAATCGAGGCTAGCCTACGAGCAGTACTTC

V: TRBV5-1
size: once
J: TRBJ2-3
D: TRBD2
CDR3: CASSSLTSGGGTDTQYF
DNA: TGCGCCAGCAGCTCCCTGACTAGCGGGGGGGGAACAGATACGCAGTATTTT

V: TRBV5-7
size: NA
J: TRBJ2-7
D: TRBD1
CDR3: CASSPQGSVLYEQYF
DNA: TGTGCCAGCAGCCCACAGGGGTCAGTCCTCTACGAGCAGTACTTC

V: TRBV27
size: NA
J: TRBJ2-7
D: NA
CDR3: CASSPRGGTAGEQYF
DNA: TGTGCCAGCAGCCCTAGGGGGGGGACCGCTGGCGAGCAGTACTTC

V: TRBV5-1
size: once
J: TRBJ1-2
D: TRBD1
CDR3: CASSREGTVSNYGYTF
DNA: TGCGCCAGCAGCCGGGAAGGGACAGTAAGCAACTATGGCTACACCTTC

V: TRBV7-8
size: NA
J: TRBJ2-5
D: TRBD2
CDR3: CASSLAHTAGRWETQYF
DNA: TGTGCCAGCAGCTTAGCGCATACAGCGGGGCGGTGGGAGACCCAGTACTTC

V: TRBV3-1/TRBV3-2
size: NA
J: TRBJ1-1
D: NA
CDR3: CASSHLKGSRGTEAFF
DNA: TGTGCCAGCAGCCACCTAAAGGGTTCTCGGGGTACTGAAGCTTTCTTT